The 6 T cell receptor beta chains presented below share a single source sample, sequenced in a study of PD-1 blockade in classical Hodgkin lymphoma. Only in-frame clones appear in the TCRdb table, and some are missing; sequencing was by immunoSEQ multiplex PCR. The data show 25,000 to 30,000 clones, 70% to 90% seen once. Each of the patients experienced relapse following autologous stem cell transplantation, and their brentuximab vedotin exposure differed. Sequencing used peripheral blood mononuclear cells (PBMCs), obtained at baseline. Receptor source: a human donor with classical Hodgkin lymphoma.

This chain links TRBV6-1 with TRBJ2-1; D gene unclear. The V and J ends lost 8 bases and 5 bases respectively, with 16 bases between them. Germline-derived CDR1 and CDR2 are MNHNS and SASEGT. The CDR3 has 14 amino acids. Here the CDR3 reads CASASRTLHNEQFF. The DNA of the CDR3 is TGTGCCAGCGCCTCGAGGACCCTCCACAATGAGCAGTTCTTC.

This chain uses TRBV5-1 with TRBJ1-2, with no clear D. V lost 0 bases and J lost 7, with 10 bases in between. Germline V gene sequence: CDR1 SGHRS, CDR2 YFSETQ. The CDR3 is 13 residues long. CDR3 sequence reads: CASSLGGEAGYTF. CDR3 sequence (DNA): TGCGCCAGCAGCTTGGGTGGGGAAGCTGGCTACACCTTC.

This chain joins TRBV7-2 and TRBJ1-6; maybe TRBD1 (6 bases). V was cut by 6 bases and J by 10 bases, with 19 bases left in between. Germline CDR1 SGHTA, CDR2 FQGNSA. The CDR3 spans 15 residues. CDR3 sequence: CASRTAGGAESPLHF. The CDR3 bases are TGTGCCAGCAGGACCGCCGGGGGCGCTGAATCACCCCTCCACTTT.

This chain uses TRBV21-1 with TRBJ2-5; TRBD1 is the table's D call, not checked against the DNA. TRBV21-1 is shown as a pseudogene. This CDR3 is 15 amino acids long. CDR3 bases: TGTGCCAGCAGTAGAAAGCAGGGGGTACTGGAGACCCAGTACTTC. Translating it yields CASSRKQGVLETQYF.

The rearrangement uses TRBV27 and TRBJ1-2; D unresolved. This CDR3 has 16 residues. V was shortened by 3 bases and J by 1 base, with 15 bases between the two germline ends. Germline assignment: CDR1 MNHEY and CDR2 SMNVEV (reference sequence). CDR3 region: CASSFMRAQDNYGYTF. The CDR3 nucleotides read TGTGCCAGCAGTTTTATGAGGGCCCAAGATAACTATGGCTACACCTTC.

V is TRBV27 and J is TRBJ1-5; 7 bases are a match to TRBD1. CDR3 length: 17 residues. Germline CDR1 is MNHEY and CDR2 is SMNVEV (reference sequence). V shed 4 bases and J 0 bases; nucleotides not matched to a gene: 9. The CDR3 spells CASSSQTGKYSNQPQHF. As DNA, the CDR3 is TGTGCCAGCAGTTCCCAGACAGGGAAATATAGCAATCAGCCCCAGCATTTT.